Listed here are 25 T cell receptor beta chains from one sample, sequenced in a study of T cell clones after liver transplantation. Produced via immunoSEQ multiplex PCR; TCRdb's table is partial and in-frame only. The sample holds around 70,000 clones, approximately 92% seen once. The starting material was CD4+ T cells from blood, obtained less than 28 months after liver transplant. These TCRs come from a human patient who received a liver transplant. Some T cells may originate from the graft donor.

This chain links TRBV5-6 with TRBJ2-3; no clear D. CDR3 length: 13 amino acids. The V and J ends lost 5 bases and 3 bases respectively, with 10 bases between them. Germline CDR1 is SGHDT and CDR2 is YYEEEE. The CDR3 sequence is CASRVIGTDTQYF. The CDR3 DNA follows: TGTGCCAGCAGAGTCATAGGGACAGATACGCAGTATTTT.

The chain is built from TRBV11-2 and TRBJ2-5, with D unresolved. CDR1 is SGHAT, CDR2 FQNNGV, per germline. V lost 6 bases and J lost 7, with 18 bases in between. This CDR3 is built from 14 residues. The CDR3 DNA reads TGTGCCAGCAGACTTAGTAAGGGATCAGGGACCCAGTACTTC. Translated: CASRLSKGSGTQYF.

V and J are TRBV7-2 and TRBJ2-7, with 12 bases fitting TRBD2. Germline V gene lookup returns CDR1 SGHTA and CDR2 FQGNSA. This CDR3 has 15 residues. Losses at the gene ends were 6 bases for V and 6 bases for J; bases not matched to a gene: 9. For the CDR3, the DNA is TGTGCCAGCAGGCAGACTAGCGGGAGTTTCGGCGAGCAGTACTTC. This sequence encodes CASRQTSGSFGEQYF.

The chain uses TRBV28 and TRBJ2-7, with 14 bases matching TRBD2. Germline V gives CDR1 MDHEN, CDR2 SYDVKM. The CDR3 is 16 residues long. V lost 5 bases, J lost 7 bases, and 10 bases stayed unmatched. The CDR3 DNA reads TGTGCCAGCAGTACGATGACTAGCGGGAGGGCCCAGGAGCAGTACTTC. Protein product: CASSTMTSGRAQEQYF.

This clone showed up just once. The chain joins TRBV19 to TRBJ2-7, with unresolved D. CDR1 is LNHDA, CDR2 SQIVND, per germline (reference sequence). Trimming took 3 bases from V and 6 from J, leaving 12 bases between them. The CDR3 is 13 residues long. CDR3 in DNA: TGTGCCAGTAGTATCGGGCAGGTAGGCGAGCAGTACTTC. It is translated as CASSIGQVGEQYF.

The chain employs TRBV9 and TRBJ2-1; no definite D call. In germline, CDR1 is SGDLS, CDR2 YYNGEE. The CDR3 has 12 amino acids. The V end lost 4 bases, the J end lost 9 bases, and 11 bases lay between the germline ends. CDR3 region: CASSYTTGEQFF. CDR3 nucleotide sequence: TGTGCCAGCAGCTATACCACCGGTGAGCAGTTCTTC.

The V and J genes are TRBV7-2 and TRBJ1-2; 12 bases fit TRBD1. The V gene end was trimmed by 3 bases and the J gene end by 8 bases; junction bases not matched to a gene: 7. The germline CDR1 and CDR2 sequences are SGHTA and FQGNSA. This CDR3 spans 15 amino acids. The CDR3 DNA sequence: TGTGCCAGCAGCTTTCAGGGACAGGGGGCTGTCGGCTACACCTTC. This encodes CASSFQGQGAVGYTF.

V gene TRBV6-6 combines with J gene TRBJ2-7, with 11 bases fitting TRBD2. Losses at the gene ends were 2 bases for V and 5 bases for J; bases not matched to a gene: 2. The CDR3 has 14 amino acids. Germline assignment: CDR1 MNHNY and CDR2 SVGAGI (reference sequence). The CDR3 here is CASSYGGLADEQYF. DNA for the CDR3: TGTGCCAGCAGTTACGGGGGACTAGCGGACGAGCAGTACTTC.

The rearrangement joins TRBV20-1 to TRBJ1-1; D remains unclear. There are 11 residues in the CDR3. The ends were cut back, 7 bases at V and 3 bases at J, with 9 bases in the middle. Per the germline V gene, CDR1 is DFQATT and CDR2 is SNEGSKA (reference sequence). As DNA, the CDR3 is TGCAGTGGCCTGGCGCACACTGAAGCTTTCTTT. It codes for CSGLAHTEAFF.

This clone was seen more than once but under ten times. This chain connects TRBV11-3 to TRBJ2-3; D is perhaps TRBD2 (6 bases). The germline V gene has CDR1 SGHNT and CDR2 YENEEA. Deletions cut 5 bases from V and 1 base from J, with 10 bases between. The CDR3 contains 14 residues. The CDR3 sequence is CASSEAGGTDTQYF. The CDR3 DNA sequence: TGTGCCAGCAGCGAAGCGGGCGGCACAGATACGCAGTATTTT. Looking up the rest from reference TRBV11-3 and TRBJ2-3 gives the full variable domain: EAGVVQSPRYKIIEKKQPVAFWCNPISGHNTLYWYLQNLGQGPELLIRYENEEAVDDSQLPKDRFSAERLKGVDSTLKIQPAELGDSAVYLCASSEAGGTDTQYFGPGTRLTVL.

V gene TRBV5-1 combines with J gene TRBJ2-3; D is perhaps TRBD1 (5 bases). Between the trimmed V and J ends, which lost 4 bases and 4 bases, there was a span of 10 bases. The CDR3 length is 13 residues. Germline lookup yields CDR1 SGHRS and CDR2 YFSETQ. CDR3 loop: CASSASGPDTQYF. The CDR3 DNA reads TGCGCCAGCAGCGCCTCAGGGCCAGATACGCAGTATTTT.

The V call is TRBV18, the J call TRBJ1-5; D might be TRBD1 (6 bases). This CDR3 has 15 amino acids. Germline V gives CDR1 KGHSH, CDR2 LQKENI. V was trimmed by 5 bases and J by 3 bases, leaving 14 bases between them. CDR3 bases: TGTGCCAGCTCATCAGGACAGAAATTCAATCAGCCCCAGCATTTT. Protein sequence: CASSSGQKFNQPQHF.

The chain carries TRBV6-5 and TRBJ1-1, with unresolved D. The CDR3 length is 14 residues. V lost 7 bases, J lost 2 bases, and 14 bases lay in between. The germline V gene encodes CDR1 MNHEY and CDR2 SVGAGI. The CDR3 spells CASTLHEGNTEAFF. The CDR3 DNA reads as TGTGCCAGCACACTTCACGAGGGCAACACTGAAGCTTTCTTT.

This clone was detected once. The V call is TRBV5-1, the J call TRBJ2-3; D is perhaps TRBD2 (6 bases). The CDR3 extends over 15 amino acids. The V and J ends lost 0 bases and 7 bases respectively, with 15 bases between them. Germline lookup yields CDR1 SGHRS and CDR2 YFSETQ. The DNA of the CDR3 is TGCGCCAGCAGCTTGGTCAGGAGGGGTAGTTATACGCAGTATTTT. Its translation is CASSLVRRGSYTQYF.

The chain couples TRBV10-3 to TRBJ2-7, with TRBD1 as a possible D gene (6 bases). The CDR3 is 14 amino acids. Trimming cost V 3 bases and J 2 bases, with 11 bases left between them. The germline V gene encodes CDR1 ENHRY and CDR2 SYGVKD. The CDR3 bases are TGTGCCATCAGTGATGGGACAAAGGCCTACGAGCAGTACTTC. It codes for CAISDGTKAYEQYF.

The V and J genes are TRBV11-2 and TRBJ2-6; D not certain. With 2 bases removed from V and 0 bases from J, the gap between germline ends came to 5 bases. The germline CDR1 and CDR2 sequences are SGHAT and FQNNGV. CDR3 length equals 15 residues. CDR3 DNA sequence: TGTGCCAGCAGCTTAAGCAGCTCTGGGGCCAACGTCCTGACTTTC. Translation: CASSLSSSGANVLTF. The entire variable domain, with the rest obtained from reference TRBV11-2 and TRBJ2-6, is as follows: EAGVAQSPRYKIIEKRQSVAFWCNPISGHATLYWYQQILGQGPKLLIQFQNNGVVDDSQLPKDRFSAERLKGVDSTLKIQPAKLEDSAVYLCASSLSSSGANVLTFGAGSRLTVL.

This CDR3 is CSGFWGNTDTQYF. Here the CDR3 DNA reads TGCAGCGGTTTTTGGGGGAACACAGATACGCAGTATTTT. The chain uses TRBV29-1 and TRBJ2-3; D is tentatively TRBD1 or TRBD2 (5 bases each). V gave up 7 bases and J gave up 2 bases, with 13 bases separating them. In germline, CDR1 is SQVTM, CDR2 ANQGSEA. The CDR3 sequence is 13 residues long.

The chain employs TRBV11-2 and TRBJ2-1; 9 nucleotides line up with TRBD1. The CDR3 runs 15 residues. Germline V CDR1 and CDR2: SGHAT, FQNNGV. J lost 7 bases, V lost 5 bases, and 9 bases had no gene match. This CDR3 reads CASSPLWDRVNEQFF. The CDR3 DNA sequence: TGTGCCAGCAGCCCTCTTTGGGACAGGGTTAATGAGCAGTTCTTC.

The chain joins TRBV28 to TRBJ2-7; D remains unclear. Trimming took 3 bases from V and 4 from J, leaving 7 bases between them. The CDR3 runs to 12 residues. Germline CDR1 reads MDHEN; CDR2 reads SYDVKM. DNA of the CDR3: TGTGCCAGCAGTTTGGGCCGGTACGAGCAGTACTTC. It yields the protein CASSLGRYEQYF.

The chain uses TRBV11-3 and TRBJ2-7; weak D call: TRBD2 (6 bases). The CDR3 runs 14 residues. The germline CDR1 and CDR2 sequences are SGHNT and YENEEA. Trimming left V 2 bases short and J 0 bases short, with 8 bases between. DNA of the CDR3: TGTGCCAGCAGCTTACCGGGGGTCTCCTACGAGCAGTACTTC. Protein sequence: CASSLPGVSYEQYF.

This sequence joins TRBV15 and TRBJ2-3; no reliable D call. V was trimmed by 0 bases and J by 2 bases, leaving 9 bases between them. In germline, CDR1 is LNHNV, CDR2 YYDKDF (reference sequence). The CDR3 length is 15 residues. DNA for the CDR3: TGTGCCACCAGCAGAGATTACATGTACACAGATACGCAGTATTTT. It yields the protein CATSRDYMYTDTQYF.

This clone was seen once. V and J are TRBV7-8 and TRBJ2-1; 8 positions agree with TRBD2. The germline V gene has CDR1 SGHVS and CDR2 FQNEAQ. The CDR3 runs to 15 residues. After removal of 3 bases from V and 3 bases from J, the junction contained 4 bases not matched to a gene. The CDR3 reads CASSLVAGLYNEQFF. The CDR3 coding sequence is TGTGCCAGCAGCTTGGTAGCGGGGCTCTACAATGAGCAGTTCTTC.

The rearrangement joins TRBV28 to TRBJ1-2, with a possible D match to TRBD1 (6 bases). This CDR3 is built from 13 residues. Trimming took 5 bases from V and 7 from J, leaving 14 bases between them. Germline CDR1 and CDR2: MDHEN and SYDVKM. CDR3 in DNA: TGTGCCAGCAGTGCGCGGGGGCGAGGTGGCTACACCTTC. Translated: CASSARGRGGYTF.

The rearrangement uses TRBV18 and TRBJ1-4; no firm D call. CDR1 is KGHSH and CDR2 is LQKENI in the germline V gene. The CDR3 is made up of 13 amino acids. V lost 1 base and J lost 6, with 6 bases in between. CDR3 protein: CASSPRKDEKLFF. The CDR3 nucleotides read TGTGCCAGCTCACCACGCAAGGATGAAAAACTGTTTTTT.

The rearrangement links TRBV20-1 to TRBJ2-5, with D possibly matching TRBD1 (5 bases). The CDR3 sequence is 11 residues long. Germline V gene sequence: CDR1 DFQATT, CDR2 SNEGSKA (reference sequence). The germline V and J ends were trimmed by 3 bases and 5 bases, with 7 bases remaining between them. The CDR3 region has the DNA TGCAGTGCTAGGGGGCAGGAGACCCAGTACTTC. Protein sequence: CSARGQETQYF.